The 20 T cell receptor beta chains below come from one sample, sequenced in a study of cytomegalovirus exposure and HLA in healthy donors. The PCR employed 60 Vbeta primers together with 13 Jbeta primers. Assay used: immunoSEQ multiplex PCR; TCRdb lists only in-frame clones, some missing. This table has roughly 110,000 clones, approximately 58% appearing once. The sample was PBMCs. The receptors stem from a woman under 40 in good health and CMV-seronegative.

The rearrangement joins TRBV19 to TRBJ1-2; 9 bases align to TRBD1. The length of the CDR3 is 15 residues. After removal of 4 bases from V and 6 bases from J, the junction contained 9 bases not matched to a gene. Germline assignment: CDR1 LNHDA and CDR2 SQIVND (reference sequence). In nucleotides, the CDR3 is TGTGCCAGTAGTACCCGGACAGGGGCCCCGAATGGCTACACCTTC. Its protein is CASSTRTGAPNGYTF.

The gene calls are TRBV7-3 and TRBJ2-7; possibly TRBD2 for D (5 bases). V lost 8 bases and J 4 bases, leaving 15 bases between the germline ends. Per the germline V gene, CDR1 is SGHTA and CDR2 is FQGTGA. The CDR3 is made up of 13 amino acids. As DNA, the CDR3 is TGTGCCAGCGCGGCCCGCTCGGGGTACGAGCAGTACTTC. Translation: CASAARSGYEQYF.

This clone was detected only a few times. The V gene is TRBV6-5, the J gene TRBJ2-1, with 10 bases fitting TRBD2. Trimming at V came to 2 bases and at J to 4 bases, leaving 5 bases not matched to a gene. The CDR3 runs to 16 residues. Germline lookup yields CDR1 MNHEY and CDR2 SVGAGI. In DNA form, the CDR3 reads TGTGCCAGCAGTTACACCCGACTAGCGGGTTACAATGAGCAGTTCTTC. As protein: CASSYTRLAGYNEQFF.

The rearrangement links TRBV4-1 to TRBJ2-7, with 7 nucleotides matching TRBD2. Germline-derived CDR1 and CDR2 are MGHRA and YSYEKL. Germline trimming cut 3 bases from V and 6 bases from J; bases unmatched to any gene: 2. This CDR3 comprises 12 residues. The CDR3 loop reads CASSQIAGEQYF. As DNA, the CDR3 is TGCGCCAGCAGCCAGATAGCGGGCGAGCAGTACTTC.

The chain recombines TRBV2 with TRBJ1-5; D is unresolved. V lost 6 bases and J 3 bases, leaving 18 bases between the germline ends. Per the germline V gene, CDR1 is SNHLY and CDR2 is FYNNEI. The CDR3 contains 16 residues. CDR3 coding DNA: TGTGCCAGCAGGCGCCGGGTTGCGGGGAACAATCAGCCCCAGCATTTT. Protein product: CASRRRVAGNNQPQHF.

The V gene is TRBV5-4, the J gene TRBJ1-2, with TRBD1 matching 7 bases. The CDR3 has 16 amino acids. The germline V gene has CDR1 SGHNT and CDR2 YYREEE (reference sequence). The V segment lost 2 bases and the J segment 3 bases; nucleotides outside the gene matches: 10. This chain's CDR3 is CASSFANRGPHYGYTF. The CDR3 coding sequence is TGTGCCAGCAGCTTTGCAAACAGGGGACCTCACTATGGCTACACCTTC.

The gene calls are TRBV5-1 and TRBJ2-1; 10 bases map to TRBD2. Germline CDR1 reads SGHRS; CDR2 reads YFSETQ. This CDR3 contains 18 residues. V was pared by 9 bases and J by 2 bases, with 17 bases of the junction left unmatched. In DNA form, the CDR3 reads TGCGCCACCTGGGAGGGCGCAACTAGCGGGGCGGCCTACAATGAGCAGTTCTTC. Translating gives CATWEGATSGAAYNEQFF.

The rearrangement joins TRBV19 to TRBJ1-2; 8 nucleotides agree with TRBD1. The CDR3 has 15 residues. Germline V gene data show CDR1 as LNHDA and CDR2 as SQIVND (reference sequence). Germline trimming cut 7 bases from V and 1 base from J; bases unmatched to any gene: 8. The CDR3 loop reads CASKGGTGFNYGYTF. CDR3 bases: TGTGCCAGTAAGGGCGGGACAGGTTTTAACTATGGCTACACCTTC. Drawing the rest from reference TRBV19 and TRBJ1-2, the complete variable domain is DGGITQSPKYLFRKEGQNVTLSCEQNLNHDAMYWYRQDPGQGLRLIYYSQIVNDFQKGDIAEGYSVSREKKESFPLTVTSAQKNPTAFYLCASKGGTGFNYGYTFGSGTRLTVV.

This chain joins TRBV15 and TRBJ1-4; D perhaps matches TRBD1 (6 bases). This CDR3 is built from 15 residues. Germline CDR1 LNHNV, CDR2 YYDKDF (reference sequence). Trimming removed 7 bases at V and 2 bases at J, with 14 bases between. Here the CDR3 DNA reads TGTGCCACCAACCAGAACAGGGTTACTAATGAAAAACTGTTTTTT. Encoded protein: CATNQNRVTNEKLFF.

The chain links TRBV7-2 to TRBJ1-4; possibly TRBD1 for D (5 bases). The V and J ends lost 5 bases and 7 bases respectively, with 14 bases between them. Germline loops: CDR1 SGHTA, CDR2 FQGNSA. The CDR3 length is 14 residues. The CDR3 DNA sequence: TGTGCCAGCAGCCCCCCGGGGAGGGGTGAAAAACTGTTTTTT. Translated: CASSPPGRGEKLFF.

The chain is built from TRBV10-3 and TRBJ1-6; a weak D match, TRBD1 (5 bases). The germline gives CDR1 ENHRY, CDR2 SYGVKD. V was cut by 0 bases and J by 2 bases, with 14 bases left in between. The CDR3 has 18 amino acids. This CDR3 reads CAISESATVGAYNSPLHF. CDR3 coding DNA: TGTGCCATCAGTGAGTCTGCGACAGTGGGCGCCTATAATTCACCCCTCCACTTT.

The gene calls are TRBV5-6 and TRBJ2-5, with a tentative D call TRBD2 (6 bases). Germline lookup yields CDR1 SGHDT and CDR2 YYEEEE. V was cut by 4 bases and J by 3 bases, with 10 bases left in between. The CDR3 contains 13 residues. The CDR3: CASSTGLEETQYF. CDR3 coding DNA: TGTGCCAGCAGCACGGGACTGGAAGAGACCCAGTACTTC. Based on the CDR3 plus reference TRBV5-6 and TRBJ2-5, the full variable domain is DAGVTQSPTHLIKTRGQQVTLRCSPKSGHDTVSWYQQALGQGPQFIFQYYEEEERQRGNFPDRFSGHQFPNYSSELNVNALLLGDSALYLCASSTGLEETQYFGPGTRLLVL.

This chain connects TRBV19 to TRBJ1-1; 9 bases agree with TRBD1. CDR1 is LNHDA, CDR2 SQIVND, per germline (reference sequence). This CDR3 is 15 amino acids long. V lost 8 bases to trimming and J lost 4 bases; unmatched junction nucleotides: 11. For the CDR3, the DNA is TGTGCCAGTGAAACACAGGGGGCTGCCGGCACTGAAGCTTTCTTT. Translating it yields CASETQGAAGTEAFF.

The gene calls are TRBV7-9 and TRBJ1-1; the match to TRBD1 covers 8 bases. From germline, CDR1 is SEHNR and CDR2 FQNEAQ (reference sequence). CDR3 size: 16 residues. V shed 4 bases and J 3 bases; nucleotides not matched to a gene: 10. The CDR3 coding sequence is TGTGCCAGCAGCTCTTGGGACAGGCAGGGACACACTGAAGCTTTCTTT. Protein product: CASSSWDRQGHTEAFF. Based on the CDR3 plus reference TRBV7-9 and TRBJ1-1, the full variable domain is DTGVSQNPRHKITKRGQNVTFRCDPISEHNRLYWYRQTLGQGPEFLTYFQNEAQLEKSRLLSDRFSAERPKGSFSTLEIQRTEQGDSAMYLCASSSWDRQGHTEAFFGQGTRLTVV.

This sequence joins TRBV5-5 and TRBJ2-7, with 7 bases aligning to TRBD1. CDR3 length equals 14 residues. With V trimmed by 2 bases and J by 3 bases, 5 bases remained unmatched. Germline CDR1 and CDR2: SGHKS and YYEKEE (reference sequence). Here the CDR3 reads CASSFGTVNYEQYF. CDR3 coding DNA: TGTGCCAGCAGCTTCGGGACAGTCAACTACGAGCAGTACTTC.

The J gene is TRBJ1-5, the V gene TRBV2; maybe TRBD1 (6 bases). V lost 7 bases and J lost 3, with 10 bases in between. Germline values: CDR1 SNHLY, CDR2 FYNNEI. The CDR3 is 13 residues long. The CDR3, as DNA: TGTGCCAGCAAGCGGGACAACAATCAGCCCCAGCATTTT. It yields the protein CASKRDNNQPQHF.

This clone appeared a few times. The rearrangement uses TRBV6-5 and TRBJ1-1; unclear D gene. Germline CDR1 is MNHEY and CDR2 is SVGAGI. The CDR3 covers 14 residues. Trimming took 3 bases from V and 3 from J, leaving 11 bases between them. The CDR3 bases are TGTGCCAGCAGTTATAAGCCAGGATACACTGAAGCTTTCTTT. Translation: CASSYKPGYTEAFF.

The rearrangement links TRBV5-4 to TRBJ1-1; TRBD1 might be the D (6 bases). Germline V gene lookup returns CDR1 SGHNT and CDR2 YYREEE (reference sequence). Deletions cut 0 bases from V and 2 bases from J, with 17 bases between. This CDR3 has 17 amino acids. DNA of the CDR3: TGTGCCAGCAGCTTGGCCGGACAGCCGCGGACTAACACTGAAGCTTTCTTT. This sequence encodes CASSLAGQPRTNTEAFF.

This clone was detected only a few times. CDR3 in amino acids: CSVVARLGTDTQYF. CDR3 DNA: TGCAGCGTTGTCGCCCGACTAGGTACAGATACGCAGTATTTT. The chain joins TRBV29-1 to TRBJ2-3, with a possible D match to TRBD2 (6 bases). Germline V gene sequence: CDR1 SQVTM, CDR2 ANQGSEA. The CDR3 covers 14 residues. Trimming stripped 4 bases from V and 3 bases from J, with 14 bases between.

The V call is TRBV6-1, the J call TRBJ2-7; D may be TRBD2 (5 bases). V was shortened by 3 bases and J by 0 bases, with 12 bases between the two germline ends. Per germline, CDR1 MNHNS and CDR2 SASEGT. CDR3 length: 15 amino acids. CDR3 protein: CASSDGGLISYEQYF. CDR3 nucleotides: TGTGCCAGCAGTGATGGCGGACTGATCTCCTACGAGCAGTACTTC.